This T cell receptor (beta chain) was identified during a study of response to subunit inactivated influenza vaccine. Findings of the study overall: Seasonal influenza vaccination, on each occasion, was suggested by the authors to recruit few new T cells.

With respect to this clonotype: Its specificity is not known.

TCRdb processed the RT-PCR reads anew with MiXCR; each CDR3 protein has one entry. The repertoire consists of over 750,000 distinct CDR3 sequences, with about 20% occurring once and the leading ten covering 9.5% to 13%. Sequencing used PBMCs from blood, obtained more than 4 days after vaccination. The receptor was derived from a man aged 50-60 years who received an inactivated influenza vaccine.

CDR3 in amino acids: CASSTKGAGANVLTF. For the CDR3, the DNA is TGTGCCAGCAGCACTAAAGGGGCCGGGGCCAACGTCCTGACTTTC. J is TRBJ2-6 and V is TRBV9, with D possibly TRBD1 on 5 matching bases. The CDR3 contains 15 residues. Germline loops: CDR1 SGDLS, CDR2 YYNGEE. With 4 bases removed from V and 4 bases from J, the gap between germline ends came to 12 bases. Full variable domain (outside the CDR3, taken from reference TRBV9 and TRBJ2-6): DSGVTQTPKHLITATGQRVTLRCSPRSGDLSVYWYQQSLDQGLQFLIQYYNGEERAKGNILERFSAQQFPDLHSELNLSSLELGDSALYFCASSTKGAGANVLTFGAGSRLTVL.